Here is one T cell receptor (beta chain) with its context. Its target antigen remains unknown. Base qualities are not at hand, and no much larger clone is one base apart. Patients with autoimmune disease history or receiving systemic immunosuppression were excluded from the trial. Peripheral blood for TCR sequencing was collected from all dose cohorts at baseline, on cycle 4 day 1, and on cycle 7 day 1. Samples were obtained from an open-label, multicenter, first-in-human phase I dose-escalation trial of ivuxolimab. Adults with locally advanced or metastatic melanoma, renal cell, hepatocellular, or head and neck squamous cell carcinoma were enrolled in the trial. Before TCR sequencing, CD4+ T cells and CD8+ T cells were sorted from peripheral blood as separate populations. These data originate in a study of OX40 agonist ivuxolimab in advanced cancers. About the investigation overall: Ivuxolimab was a fully human IgG2 agonistic monoclonal antibody targeting the costimulatory receptor OX40 (CD134). Intravenous ivuxolimab was administered to patients every 2 weeks at six dose levels: 0.01, 0.1, 0.3, 1.5, 3 and 10 mg/kg. Of the 50 to 55 dose-escalation patients, hepatocellular carcinoma was present in about 20, melanoma in around 15, renal cell carcinoma in 9 and head and neck cancer in 9. In the dose-escalation cohort, roughly 82% of patients were male, and the mean age was roughly 60 years with a range of roughly 20 to 80. Prior anti-PD-1, anti-PD-L1 or anti-CTLA-4 therapy was permitted, and approximately 42% of dose-escalation patients had received checkpoint inhibitors. Partial responses occurred in three dose-escalation patients, of whom one had hepatocellular carcinoma and two had cutaneous melanoma. The purpose of peripheral TCRbeta sequencing was to test whether ivuxolimab changed TCR sequence diversity and led to clonal T-cell expansion. The monotherapy dose-escalation portion (N ≈ 52 patients) of the phase I ivuxolimab trial is reported in the paper. Results the study describes overall, beyond this receptor: Clonal expansion of both CD4+ and CD8+ blood T cells was observed from baseline to week 6 at doses 0.1 to 3.0 mg/kg. In partial responders in the 0.1-3.0 mg/kg groups, normalized peripheral clonal expansion was found to be among the lowest, especially among CD8+ T cells. After ivuxolimab, CD8+ T cells had more expanded clones than CD4+ T cells on average. Low levels of normalized T-cell clonal expansion were also seen in some patients who did not respond. The antigen specificity of the clonally expanded peripheral T cells was not determined.

For sequencing of the TCRbeta CDR3 region, genomic DNA was extracted from the sorted cells. TCRbeta CDR3 regions were sequenced using the immunoSEQ Assay. TCRdb mirrors the immuneACCESS table, restricted to in-frame sequences. Some clones are absent from its copies; in checked studies, under half trace to an unresolved V gene, and the reason for the others is unknown. A total of 65,000 to 80,000 clones appear in this sample, more than 70% of them only once. Around 0.7% of the sample belongs to the ten largest clones. V is reduced by 2 bases and J by 8 bases, leaving a spacing of 10 bases between them. Via the germline V gene (reference sequence), CDR1 is SGHKS and CDR2 YYEKEE. The CDR3 measures 12 amino acids from cysteine to phenylalanine. Just CDR3 DNA is preserved here, 36 bases in frame from base 1.

The material sequenced was CD4+ or CD8+ T cells sorted from blood, taken in a trial of the OX40 agonist ivuxolimab. This TCR derives from an adult with an advanced solid tumor such as melanoma, head and neck, liver or kidney cancer. The receptor chain draws on TRBV5-5 and TRBJ1-2; D gene: possibly TRBD1, on 6 matching bases. The CDR3 protein: CASSLQGEGYTF. The bases are TGTGCCAGCAGCTTACAGGGAGAGGGCTACACCTTC.